The 32 T cell receptor beta chains below all came from one sample that was sequenced in a study of beta chain features in type 1 diabetes. The antigens these receptors bind are not known. Overall study results and limits: There was a moderate but significant shortening of TCRB CDR3s in all four CD4+ subsets of Type 1 diabetes patients.

Expressed TCRB transcripts were sequenced after all isolated RNA was converted to cDNA. Sequenced by immunoSEQ multiplex PCR; TCRdb stores in-frame clones only, minus some. The sample has fewer than 300,000 clones, approximately 11% seen once. Sequenced sample: naive CD4+ T cells from blood. The source of these receptors is a man aged 30 to 45 with type 1 diabetes.

A few counts support this clone. This rearrangement joins TRBV6-5 to TRBJ1-1; D call uncertain. Germline V gene sequence: CDR1 MNHEY, CDR2 SVGAGI. The CDR3 runs to 14 residues. V lost 4 bases to trimming and J lost 5 bases, with 14 bases between them. Written as DNA, the CDR3 is TGTGCCAGCAGTTCGTCGGGGAGGAGGACTGAAGCTTTCTTT. Translation gives CASSSSGRRTEAFF.

The chain combines TRBV6-5 with TRBJ2-3; 7 positions agree with TRBD2. The CDR3 covers 13 residues. The germline CDR1 and CDR2 sequences are MNHEY and SVGAGI. With V trimmed by 2 bases and J by 4 bases, 0 bases remained unmatched. The DNA of the CDR3 is TGTGCCAGCAGTTACCGGGGGGCAGATACGCAGTATTTT. Encoded protein: CASSYRGADTQYF.

This clone was counted only a few times. This sequence joins TRBV7-8 and TRBJ2-1; no definite D call. Trimming cost V 5 bases and J 10 bases, with 9 bases left between them. The CDR3 length is 11 residues. The germline V gene encodes CDR1 SGHVS and CDR2 FQNEAQ. CDR3 sequence: CASSQRLEQFF. The DNA of the CDR3 is TGTGCCAGCAGCCAGAGGTTAGAGCAGTTCTTC. The entire variable domain, with the rest obtained from reference TRBV7-8 and TRBJ2-1, is as follows: GAGVSQSPRYKVAKRGQDVALRCDPISGHVSLFWYQQALGQGPEFLTYFQNEAQLDKSGLPSDRFFAERPEGSVSTLKIQRTQQEDSAVYLCASSQRLEQFFGPGTRLTVL.

Only a few counts were recorded for this clone. The chain carries TRBV21-1 and TRBJ2-1; TRBD1, as called in the table, went unchecked against the DNA. TRBV21-1 is described as a pseudogene. The CDR3 has 15 residues. CDR3 sequence (DNA): TGTGCCAGCAGCGAACCCAGGGTGTCCTACAATGAGCAGTTCTTC. Protein: CASSEPRVSYNEQFF.

This clone was seen only a few times. This chain uses TRBV5-1 with TRBJ2-2; 9 nucleotides agree with TRBD1. This CDR3 comprises 15 residues. The junction had 5 bases not matched to a gene; V was cut back by 4 bases and J by 4 bases. CDR1 and CDR2 (germline): SGHRS, YFSETQ. The CDR3 reads CASSLTGGSTGELFF. The CDR3 DNA is TGCGCCAGCAGCCTCACAGGGGGCTCCACCGGGGAGCTGTTTTTT.

The chain uses TRBV6-5 and TRBJ1-5; D uncertain. Trimming pared 6 bases from V and 0 bases from J, leaving 9 bases between. The V gene's germline CDR1 is MNHEY and CDR2 SVGAGI. The CDR3 has 14 amino acids. CDR3 loop: CASSPRSSNQPQHF. The CDR3 bases are TGTGCCAGCAGCCCGCGGTCTAGCAATCAGCCCCAGCATTTT.

This chain connects TRBV2 to TRBJ1-6, with D possibly matching TRBD1 (5 bases). The germline V and J ends were trimmed by 11 bases and 8 bases, with 16 bases remaining between them. The CDR3 loop spans 13 amino acids. Germline values: CDR1 SNHLY, CDR2 FYNNEI. The chain's CDR3 is CAGSQGVHSPLHF. For the CDR3, the DNA is TGTGCCGGGTCTCAGGGTGTGCATTCACCCCTCCACTTT.

Here the CDR3 DNA reads TGTGCCAGCAGCGAGGGGCGGTCCTCTGGAAACACCATATATTTT. Translated: CASSEGRSSGNTIYF. V and J are TRBV9 and TRBJ1-3, with a possible D match to TRBD1 (5 bases). There are 15 residues in the CDR3. V lost 3 bases and J lost 0, with 10 bases in between. Germline lookup yields CDR1 SGDLS and CDR2 YYNGEE.

In its sample, this clone was seen a few times. The chain carries TRBV18 and TRBJ1-5; D uncertain. This CDR3 region has 13 residues. The germline V gene encodes CDR1 KGHSH and CDR2 LQKENI. V was trimmed by 5 bases and J by 5 bases, leaving 10 bases between them. The CDR3 loop is CASSSLSDQPQHF. The DNA for the CDR3 is TGTGCCAGCTCATCCTTATCCGATCAGCCCCAGCATTTT. Complete variable domain (other parts from reference TRBV18 and TRBJ1-5): NAGVMQNPRHLVRRRGQEARLRCSPMKGHSHVYWYRQLPEEGLKFMVYLQKENIIDESGMPKERFSAEFPKEGPSILRIQQVVRGDSAAYFCASSSLSDQPQHFGDGTRLSIL.

This clone was seen a few times. The chain couples TRBV11-2 to TRBJ1-2, with a tentative D call TRBD1 (6 bases). Trimming took off 0 bases at V and 2 bases at J, with 10 bases between the two ends. Germline CDR1 and CDR2: SGHAT and FQNNGV. The CDR3 is 15 amino acids. CDR3 DNA: TGTGCCAGCAGCTTAGATTATACAGGGAACTATGGCTACACCTTC. This gives the protein CASSLDYTGNYGYTF.

This clone was seen a handful of times. The V and J genes are TRBV28 and TRBJ2-6; 8 nucleotides agree with TRBD2. Per germline, CDR1 MDHEN and CDR2 SYDVKM. Trimming took 6 bases from V and 2 from J; bases not matched to a gene: 9. CDR3 length equals 17 residues. The CDR3 sequence: CASSGGGTVTGANVLTF. CDR3 nucleotides: TGTGCCAGCAGCGGGGGGGGGACGGTCACTGGGGCCAACGTCCTGACTTTC.

In this sample, this clone turned up a few times. The chain couples TRBV4-3 to TRBJ2-5; D uncertain. Germline CDR1 and CDR2: LGHNA and YSLEER. The CDR3 spans 18 residues. Trimming took off 0 bases at V and 1 base at J, with 18 bases between the two ends. CDR3 DNA: TGCGCCAGCAGCCAAGATTGGGTTCAGGCTCGGCCCCAAGAGACCCAGTACTTC. Its translation: CASSQDWVQARPQETQYF.

This clone showed up just a few times. The V and J genes are TRBV28 and TRBJ2-7, with 7 bases matching TRBD1. CDR1 is MDHEN, CDR2 SYDVKM, per germline. CDR3 size: 14 residues. After removal of 5 bases from V and 3 bases from J, the junction contained 7 bases not matched to a gene. CDR3 bases: TGTGCCAGCAGTCCCGGGACAGCCTACTACGAGCAGTACTTC. This translates into CASSPGTAYYEQYF.

This chain uses TRBV2 with TRBJ2-5; D might be TRBD1 (6 bases). This CDR3 has 13 residues. Germline CDR1 and CDR2: SNHLY and FYNNEI. V lost 7 bases and J lost 2, with 11 bases in between. The CDR3: CASTPGQQETQYF. CDR3 DNA sequence: TGTGCCAGCACCCCCGGACAGCAAGAGACCCAGTACTTC. The whole variable domain, remainder taken from reference TRBV2 and TRBJ2-5, is EPEVTQTPSHQVTQMGQEVILRCVPISNHLYFYWYRQILGQKVEFLVSFYNNEISEKSEIFDDQFSVERPDGSNFTLKIRSTKLEDSAMYFCASTPGQQETQYFGPGTRLLVL.

This clone was recorded a few times. V and J are TRBV5-4 and TRBJ2-7; the match to TRBD2 covers 10 bases. CDR3 size: 15 residues. Trimming removed 0 bases from V and 7 bases from J; junction bases left unmatched: 7. CDR1 is SGHNT, CDR2 YYREEE, per germline (reference sequence). As DNA, the CDR3 is TGTGCCAGCAGCTTGGTACTAGCGGGGAGTGAGGAGCAGTACTTC. The encoded protein is CASSLVLAGSEEQYF.

The V gene is TRBV6-1, the J gene TRBJ2-1, with TRBD1 as a possible D gene (5 bases). In germline, CDR1 is MNHNS, CDR2 SASEGT. V lost 8 bases to trimming and J lost 0 bases, with 14 bases between them. CDR3 length equals 15 residues. The CDR3 DNA sequence: TGTGCCAGCTGCAGACAGCTTAGCTCCTACAATGAGCAGTTCTTC. This gives the protein CASCRQLSSYNEQFF.

This clone was seen a few times. This sequence joins TRBV28 and TRBJ2-7, with a weak D call TRBD1 (6 bases). CDR1 and CDR2 from the germline V gene are MDHEN and SYDVKM. The CDR3 is made up of 13 amino acids. Trimming left V 9 bases short and J 2 bases short, with 14 bases between. The chain's CDR3 is CASHPGQTYEQYF. The CDR3, as DNA: TGTGCCAGTCACCCGGGACAAACCTACGAGCAGTACTTC. Together with reference TRBV28 and TRBJ2-7, the CDR3 gives the full variable domain: DVKVTQSSRYLVKRTGEKVFLECVQDMDHENMFWYRQDPGLGLRLIYFSYDVKMKEKGDIPEGYSVSREKKERFSLILESASTNQTSMYLCASHPGQTYEQYFGPGTRLTVT.

The chain links TRBV12-5 to TRBJ2-2; 12 bases are shared with TRBD1. Germline V gives CDR1 LGHNT, CDR2 FRNRAP. The CDR3 is 17 amino acids. The J segment lost 8 bases and the V segment lost 6 bases, leaving 13 bases of the junction unmatched. The CDR3 reads CASGPSRDRGLGGELFF. In nucleotides, the CDR3 is TGTGCTAGTGGCCCTAGCCGGGACAGGGGGCTTGGGGGGGAGCTGTTTTTT.

The rearrangement uses TRBV7-9 and TRBJ2-5; possibly TRBD2 for D (5 bases). V lost 5 bases, J lost 5 bases, and 12 bases lay in between. Germline V lookup: CDR1 SEHNR, CDR2 FQNEAQ (reference sequence). The CDR3 contains 13 residues. CDR3 coding DNA: TGTGCCAGCAGCCCCCGGGAATTCGAGACCCAGTACTTC. Amino acid sequence: CASSPREFETQYF. The full variable domain, completed using reference TRBV7-9 and TRBJ2-5, is DTGVSQNPRHKITKRGQNVTFRCDPISEHNRLYWYRQTLGQGPEFLTYFQNEAQLEKSRLLSDRFSAERPKGSFSTLEIQRTEQGDSAMYLCASSPREFETQYFGPGTRLLVL.

This clone has more than one count but fewer than ten. J is TRBJ1-3 and V is TRBV30; D unclear. Germline V CDR1 and CDR2: GTSNPN, SVGIG (reference sequence). V was trimmed by 5 bases and J by 8 bases, leaving 7 bases between them. This CDR3 is 10 amino acids long. In nucleotides, the CDR3 is TGTGCCTGGGGGCAGGACACCATATATTTT. This gives the protein CAWGQDTIYF.

This clone has just a few counts. This sequence joins TRBV7-3 and TRBJ2-7, with TRBD1 identical over 7 bases. The CDR3 is made up of 14 amino acids. The ends lost 4 bases at V and 3 bases at J; junction bases unmatched: 6. The germline V gene encodes CDR1 SGHTA and CDR2 FQGTGA. CDR3 sequence reads: CASSSTGPLYEQYF. Here the CDR3 DNA reads TGTGCCAGCAGCTCGACAGGGCCACTCTACGAGCAGTACTTC.

In its sample, this clone was seen a few times. The chain joins TRBV9 to TRBJ2-2, with D possibly being TRBD2 (6 bases). Per germline, CDR1 SGDLS and CDR2 YYNGEE. This CDR3 has 15 residues. The V end was cut by 4 bases, the J end by 4 bases, with 14 bases between. For the CDR3, the DNA is TGTGCCAGCAGCCTGGGGGGTTACGGCACCGGGGAGCTGTTTTTT. Protein: CASSLGGYGTGELFF.

A few counts support this clone. J is TRBJ2-7 and V is TRBV5-1; 13 nucleotides match TRBD2. Germline CDR1 SGHRS, CDR2 YFSETQ. J gave up 4 bases and V 1 base, and 2 bases lay outside the gene matches. The length of the CDR3 is 15 residues. Written as DNA, the CDR3 is TGCGCCAGCAGCTTGACTAGCGGGGGGGCTTACGAGCAGTACTTC. This translates into CASSLTSGGAYEQYF.

This clone appeared a few times. V usage is TRBV29-1 and J usage is TRBJ2-2; TRBD1 matches at 11 bases. After removal of 6 bases from V and 5 bases from J, the junction contained 8 bases not matched to a gene. This CDR3 contains 15 residues. CDR1 SQVTM and CDR2 ANQGSEA come from the germline V gene. The DNA for the CDR3 is TGCAGCGTGGGACGGACAGGGGGCCAGACCGGGGAGCTGTTTTTT. Translated: CSVGRTGGQTGELFF.

This clone was seen a few times. Other nucleotide sequences in the sample specify the same CDR3. The chain uses TRBV5-6 and TRBJ1-2; 7 bases are shared with TRBD1. There are 13 residues in the CDR3. V lost 1 base and J lost 6; bases outside the gene matches: 3. Germline loops: CDR1 SGHDT, CDR2 YYEEEE. CDR3 in amino acids: CASSLRQGDGYTF. CDR3 sequence (DNA): TGTGCCAGCAGCTTGAGACAGGGAGATGGCTACACCTTC.

The chain is built from TRBV7-2 and TRBJ1-1; D call uncertain. CDR1 and CDR2 from the germline V gene are SGHTA and FQGNSA. This CDR3 region has 12 residues. Trimming left V 1 base short and J 10 bases short, with 10 bases between. CDR3 residues: CASSLGSNGAFF. CDR3 nucleotide sequence: TGTGCCAGCAGCTTAGGGTCAAACGGAGCTTTCTTT.

This clone has a handful of counts. Other DNA sequences in this sample translate to the same CDR3. V is TRBV7-3 and J is TRBJ2-2; D is uncertain. This CDR3 is 12 amino acids long. V lost 5 bases to trimming and J lost 5 bases, with 6 bases between them. The germline V gene encodes CDR1 SGHTA and CDR2 FQGTGA. CDR3 sequence (DNA): TGTGCCAGCAGCCCCGGGACCGGGGAGCTGTTTTTT. This translates into CASSPGTGELFF.

This clone was detected only a few times. The genes are TRBV5-1 and TRBJ2-3; 14 bases match TRBD2. V was clipped by 3 bases and J by 3 bases; unmatched bases: 9. The germline V gene encodes CDR1 SGHRS and CDR2 YFSETQ. CDR3 size: 18 residues. The CDR3 region is CASSSGLAGDSGTDTQYF. Written as DNA, the CDR3 is TGCGCCAGCAGCTCGGGACTAGCGGGGGACAGTGGGACAGATACGCAGTATTTT.

The CDR3 bases are TGTGCCAGCAGCGGGGACAGGAACTATGGCTACACCTTC. This translates into CASSGDRNYGYTF. The chain is built from TRBV2 and TRBJ1-2; 8 positions match TRBD1. CDR1 and CDR2 (germline): SNHLY, FYNNEI. The CDR3 is 13 residues long. V trimming: 6 bases; J trimming: 2 bases; junction bases outside the gene matches: 2.

V is TRBV18 and J is TRBJ2-1, with a tentative D call TRBD2 (6 bases). Per germline, CDR1 KGHSH and CDR2 LQKENI. This CDR3 has 15 amino acids. V lost 5 bases and J lost 0, with 11 bases in between. DNA for the CDR3: TGTGCCAGCTCATCTAGCGCACGCTCCTACAATGAGCAGTTCTTC. Residues: CASSSSARSYNEQFF.

This clone showed up just a few times. V gene TRBV7-2 combines with J gene TRBJ2-3, with a possible D match to TRBD2 (5 bases). V lost 4 bases to trimming and J lost 2 bases, with 10 bases between them. CDR1 is SGHTA and CDR2 is FQGNSA in the germline V gene. The CDR3 covers 14 residues. CDR3 sequence reads: CASSSRGYTDTQYF. Here the CDR3 DNA reads TGTGCCAGCAGCTCCCGGGGATACACAGATACGCAGTATTTT. The complete variable domain, with remaining parts taken from reference TRBV7-2 and TRBJ2-3, reads GAGVSQSPSNKVTEKGKDVELRCDPISGHTALYWYRQSLGQGLEFLIYFQGNSAPDKSGLPSDRFSAERTGGSVSTLTIQRTQQEDSAVYLCASSSRGYTDTQYFGPGTRLTVL.

The V call is TRBV4-2, the J call TRBJ1-1; D is undetermined. Trimming pared 3 bases from V and 1 base from J, leaving 15 bases between. There are 16 residues in the CDR3. Germline assignment: CDR1 LGHNA and CDR2 YNFKEQ. CDR3 in amino acids: CASSQGRGEENTEAFF. CDR3 nucleotide sequence: TGTGCCAGCAGCCAGGGCCGGGGAGAGGAGAACACTGAAGCTTTCTTT.